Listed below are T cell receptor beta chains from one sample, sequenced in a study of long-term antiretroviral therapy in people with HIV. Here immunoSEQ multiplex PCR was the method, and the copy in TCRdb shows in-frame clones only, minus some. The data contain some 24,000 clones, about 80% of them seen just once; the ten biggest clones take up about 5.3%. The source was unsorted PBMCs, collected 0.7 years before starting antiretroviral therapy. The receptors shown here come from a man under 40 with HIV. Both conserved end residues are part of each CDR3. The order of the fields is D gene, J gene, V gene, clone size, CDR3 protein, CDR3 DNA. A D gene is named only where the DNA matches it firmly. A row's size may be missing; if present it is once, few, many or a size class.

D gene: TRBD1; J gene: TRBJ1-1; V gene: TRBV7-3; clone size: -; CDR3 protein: CASSNTGGGTEAFF; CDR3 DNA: TGTGCCAGCAGCAACACAGGGGGGGGCACTGAAGCTTTCTTT
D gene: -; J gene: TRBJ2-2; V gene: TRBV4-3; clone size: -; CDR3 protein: CATGRGGAGELFF; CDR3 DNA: TGCGCCACTGGTCGGGGAGGCGCCGGGGAGCTGTTTTTT
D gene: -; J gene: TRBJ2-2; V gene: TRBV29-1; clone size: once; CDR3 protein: CSVRAGELFF; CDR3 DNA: TGCAGCGTTCGGGCAGGGGAGCTGTTTTTT
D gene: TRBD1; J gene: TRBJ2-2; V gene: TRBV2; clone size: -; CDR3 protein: CASSGQTGRNTGELFF; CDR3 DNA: TGTGCCAGCAGTGGGCAGACAGGGAGGAACACCGGGGAGCTGTTTTTT
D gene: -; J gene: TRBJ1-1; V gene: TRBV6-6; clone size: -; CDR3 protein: CASSVRGGRTEAFF; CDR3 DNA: TGTGCCAGCAGTGTCCGGGGGGGTAGGACTGAAGCTTTCTTT
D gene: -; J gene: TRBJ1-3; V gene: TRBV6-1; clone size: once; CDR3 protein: CASSEQGTGGNTIYF; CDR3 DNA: TGTGCCAGCAGTGAACAGGGTACTGGTGGAAACACCATATATTTT
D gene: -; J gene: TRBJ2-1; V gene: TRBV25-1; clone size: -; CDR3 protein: CASSESWKRASYNEQFF; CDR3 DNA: TGTGCCAGCAGTGAATCTTGGAAGCGAGCCTCCTACAATGAGCAGTTCTTC
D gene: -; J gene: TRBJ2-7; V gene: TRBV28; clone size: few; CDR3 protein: CASSLLYEQYF; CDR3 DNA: TGTGCCAGCAGCCTACTCTACGAGCAGTACTTC
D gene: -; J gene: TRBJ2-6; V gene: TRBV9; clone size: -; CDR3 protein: CASSVGDLRTGANVLTF; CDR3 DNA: TGTGCCAGCAGCGTAGGGGACCTCCGGACTGGGGCCAACGTCCTGACTTTC
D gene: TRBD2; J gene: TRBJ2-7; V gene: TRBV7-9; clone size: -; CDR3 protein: CASSPSQGLAGGEQYF; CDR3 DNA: TGTGCCAGCAGCCCATCACAGGGACTAGCGGGAGGCGAGCAGTACTTC
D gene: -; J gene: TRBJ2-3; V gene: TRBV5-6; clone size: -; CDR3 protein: CASSWTVGGRTDTQYF; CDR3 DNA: TGTGCCAGCAGCTGGACAGTTGGAGGGAGGACAGATACGCAGTATTTT
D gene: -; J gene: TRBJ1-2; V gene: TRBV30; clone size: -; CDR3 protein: CAWSVLGREECTF; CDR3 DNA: TGTGCCTGGAGTGTACTGGGGAGGGAGGAGTGCACCTTC
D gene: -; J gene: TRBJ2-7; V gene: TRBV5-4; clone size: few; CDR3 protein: CASSFLGRSYEQYF; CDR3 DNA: TGTGCCAGCAGCTTTCTTGGGCGGAGCTACGAGCAGTACTTC
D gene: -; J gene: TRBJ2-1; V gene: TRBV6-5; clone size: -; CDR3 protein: CASSYGRSANEQFF; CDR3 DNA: TGTGCCAGCAGTTACGGCAGGTCAGCTAATGAGCAGTTCTTC
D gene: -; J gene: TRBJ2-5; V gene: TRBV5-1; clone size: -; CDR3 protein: CASSLSLAETQYF; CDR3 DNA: TGCGCCAGCAGCTTGTCTCTGGCTGAGACCCAGTACTTC
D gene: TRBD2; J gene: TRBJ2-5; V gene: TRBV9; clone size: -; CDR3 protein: CASSVGGAGGPETQYF; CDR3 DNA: TGTGCCAGCAGCGTAGGAGGGGCGGGGGGGCCGGAGACCCAGTACTTC
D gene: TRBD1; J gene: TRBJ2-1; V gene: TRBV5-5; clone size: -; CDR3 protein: CASSFESTGTGKRHEQFF; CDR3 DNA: TGTGCCAGCAGCTTTGAATCCACCGGGACAGGGAAGAGGCATGAGCAGTTCTTC
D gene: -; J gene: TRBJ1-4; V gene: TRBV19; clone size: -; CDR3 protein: CASSSPLGTTNEKLFF; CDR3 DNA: TGTGCCAGTAGTTCTCCCCTGGGGACAACTAATGAAAAACTGTTTTTT
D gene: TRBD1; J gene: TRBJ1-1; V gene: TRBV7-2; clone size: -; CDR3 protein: CASSPSRGQPQSAFF; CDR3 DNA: TGTGCCAGCAGCCCCTCCCGGGGACAGCCCCAAAGCGCTTTCTTT
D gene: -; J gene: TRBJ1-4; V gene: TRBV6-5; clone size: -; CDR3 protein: CASSYGGSNEKLFF; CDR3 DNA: TGTGCCAGCAGTTACGGGGGCTCTAATGAAAAACTGTTTTTT
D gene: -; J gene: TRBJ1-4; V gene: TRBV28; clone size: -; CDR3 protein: CASGFLGGPTNEKLFF; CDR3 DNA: TGTGCCTCCGGGTTCCTGGGGGGACCAACTAATGAAAAACTGTTTTTT
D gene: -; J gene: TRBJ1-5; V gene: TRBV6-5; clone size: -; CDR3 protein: CASGQYNQPQHF; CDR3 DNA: TGTGCCAGCGGTCAGTACAATCAGCCCCAGCATTTT
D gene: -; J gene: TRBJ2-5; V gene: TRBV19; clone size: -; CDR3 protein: CASSIREGAKTQYF; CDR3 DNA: TGTGCCAGTAGTATTAGGGAGGGGGCGAAGACCCAGTACTTC
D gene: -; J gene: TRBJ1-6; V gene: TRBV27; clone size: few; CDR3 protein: CASRPLGSPLHF; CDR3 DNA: TGTGCCAGCAGGCCACTCGGTTCACCCCTCCACTTT
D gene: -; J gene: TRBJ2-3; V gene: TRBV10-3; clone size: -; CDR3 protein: CAISESGGAADTQYF; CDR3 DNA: TGTGCCATCAGTGAGTCAGGGGGGGCGGCAGATACGCAGTATTTT
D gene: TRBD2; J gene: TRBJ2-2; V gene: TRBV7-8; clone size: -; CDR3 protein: CASSGLAGGDTGELFF; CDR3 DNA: TGTGCCAGCAGCGGACTAGCGGGGGGGGACACCGGGGAGCTGTTTTTT
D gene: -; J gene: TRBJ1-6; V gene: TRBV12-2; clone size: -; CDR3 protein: CASRLAHHRVFSGNSPLHF; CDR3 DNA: TGTGCAAGTCGCTTAGCGCATCACAGGGTCTTTTCGGGAAATTCACCCCTCCACTTT
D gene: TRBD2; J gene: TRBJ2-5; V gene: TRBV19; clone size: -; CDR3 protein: CASSPGERGLYETQYF; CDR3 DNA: TGTGCCAGTAGTCCCGGGGAGCGGGGCTTGTATGAGACCCAGTACTTC